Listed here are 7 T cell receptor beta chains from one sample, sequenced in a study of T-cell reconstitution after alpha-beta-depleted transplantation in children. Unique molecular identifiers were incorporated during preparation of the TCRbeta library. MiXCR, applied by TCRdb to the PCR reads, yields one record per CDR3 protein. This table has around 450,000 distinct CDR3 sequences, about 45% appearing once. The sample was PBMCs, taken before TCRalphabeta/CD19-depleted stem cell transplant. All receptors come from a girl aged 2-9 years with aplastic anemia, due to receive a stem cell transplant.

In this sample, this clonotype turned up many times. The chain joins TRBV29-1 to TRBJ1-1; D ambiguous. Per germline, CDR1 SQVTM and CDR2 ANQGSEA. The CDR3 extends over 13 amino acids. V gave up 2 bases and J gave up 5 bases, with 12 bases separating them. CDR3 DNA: TGCAGCGTTGAATCCGTGGGAGGGACTGAAGCTTTCTTT. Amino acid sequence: CSVESVGGTEAFF.

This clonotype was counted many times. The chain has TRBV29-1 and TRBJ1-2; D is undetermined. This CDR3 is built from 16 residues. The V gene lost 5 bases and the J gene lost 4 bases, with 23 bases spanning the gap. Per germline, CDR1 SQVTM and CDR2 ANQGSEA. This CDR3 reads CSVTQTIQRALYGYTF. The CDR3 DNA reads TGCAGCGTTACTCAAACAATACAGAGGGCCCTCTATGGCTACACCTTC.

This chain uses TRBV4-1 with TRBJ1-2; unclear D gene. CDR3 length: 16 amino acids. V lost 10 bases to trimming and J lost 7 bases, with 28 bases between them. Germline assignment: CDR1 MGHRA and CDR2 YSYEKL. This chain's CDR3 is CAISQTPGRNDGGYTF. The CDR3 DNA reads TGCGCCATCTCCCAGACCCCCGGACGGAATGACGGTGGCTACACCTTC.

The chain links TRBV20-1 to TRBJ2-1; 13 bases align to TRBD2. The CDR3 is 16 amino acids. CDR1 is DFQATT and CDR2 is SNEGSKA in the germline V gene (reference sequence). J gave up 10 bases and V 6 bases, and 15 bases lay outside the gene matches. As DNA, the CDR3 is TGCAGTGCCGACTATCCCGGACTAGCGGGGGTCTGGGAGCAGTTCTTC. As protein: CSADYPGLAGVWEQFF.

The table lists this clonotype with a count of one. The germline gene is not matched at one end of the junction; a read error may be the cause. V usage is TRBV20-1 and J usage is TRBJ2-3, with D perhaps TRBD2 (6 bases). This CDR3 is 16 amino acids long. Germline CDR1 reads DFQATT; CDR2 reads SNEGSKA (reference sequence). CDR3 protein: CSASNLGLYPTNTQYF. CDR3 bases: TGCAGTGCTAGTAATTTAGGACTATACCCCACAAATACGCAGTATTTT.

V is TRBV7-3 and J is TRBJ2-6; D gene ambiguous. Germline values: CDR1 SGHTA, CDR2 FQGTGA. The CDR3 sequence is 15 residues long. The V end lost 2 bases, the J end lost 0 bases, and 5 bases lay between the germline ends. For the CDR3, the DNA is TGTGCCAGCAGCTTATTTGGCTCTGGGGCCAACGTCCTGACTTTC. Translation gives CASSLFGSGANVLTF.

As DNA, the CDR3 is TGTGCCAGCAGCCCCATGGGCGCAGATACGCAGTATTTT. This codes for CASSPMGADTQYF. V gene TRBV7-8 combines with J gene TRBJ2-3; D unclear. Trimming stripped 5 bases from V and 4 bases from J, with 10 bases between. The germline gives CDR1 SGHVS, CDR2 FQNEAQ. This CDR3 has 13 amino acids. The full variable domain, rest sourced from reference TRBV7-8 and TRBJ2-3, is GAGVSQSPRYKVAKRGQDVALRCDPISGHVSLFWYQQALGQGPEFLTYFQNEAQLDKSGLPSDRFFAERPEGSVSTLKIQRTQQEDSAVYLCASSPMGADTQYFGPGTRLTVL.